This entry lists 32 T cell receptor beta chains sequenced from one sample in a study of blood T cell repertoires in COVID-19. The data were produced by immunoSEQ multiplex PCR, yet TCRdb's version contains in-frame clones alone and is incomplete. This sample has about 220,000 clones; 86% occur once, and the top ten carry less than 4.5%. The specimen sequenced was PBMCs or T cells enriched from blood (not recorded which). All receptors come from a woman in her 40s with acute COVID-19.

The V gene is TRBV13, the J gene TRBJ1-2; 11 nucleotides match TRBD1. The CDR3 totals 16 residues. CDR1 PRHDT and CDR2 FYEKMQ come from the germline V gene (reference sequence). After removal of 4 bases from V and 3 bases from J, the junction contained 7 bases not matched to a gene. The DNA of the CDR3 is TGTGCCAGCAGCTCCCTCCGGACAGGGGGCGACTATGGCTACACCTTC. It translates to CASSSLRTGGDYGYTF. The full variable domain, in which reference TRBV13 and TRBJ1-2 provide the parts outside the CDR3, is AAGVIQSPRHLIKEKRETATLKCYPIPRHDTVYWYQQGPGQDPQFLISFYEKMQSDKGSIPDRFSAQQFSDYHSELNMSSLELGDSALYFCASSSLRTGGDYGYTFGSGTRLTVV.

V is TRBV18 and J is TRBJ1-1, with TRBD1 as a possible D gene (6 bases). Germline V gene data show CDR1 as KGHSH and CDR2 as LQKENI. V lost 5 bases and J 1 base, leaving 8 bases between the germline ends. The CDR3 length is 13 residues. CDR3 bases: TGTGCCAGCTCAGAGGGGGAGAACACTGAAGCTTTCTTT. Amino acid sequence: CASSEGENTEAFF.

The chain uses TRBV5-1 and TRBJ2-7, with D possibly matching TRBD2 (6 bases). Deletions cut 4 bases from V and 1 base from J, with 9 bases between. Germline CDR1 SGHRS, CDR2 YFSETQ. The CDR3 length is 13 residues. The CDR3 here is CASSLRESYEQYF. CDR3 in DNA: TGCGCCAGCAGCCTCCGGGAGTCCTACGAGCAGTACTTC.

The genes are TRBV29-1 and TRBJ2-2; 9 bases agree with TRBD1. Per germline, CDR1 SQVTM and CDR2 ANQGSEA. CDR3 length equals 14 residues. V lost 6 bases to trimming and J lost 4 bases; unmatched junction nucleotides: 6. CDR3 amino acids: CSVRDRGGTGELFF. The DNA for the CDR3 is TGCAGCGTCCGCGACAGGGGGGGCACCGGGGAGCTGTTTTTT.

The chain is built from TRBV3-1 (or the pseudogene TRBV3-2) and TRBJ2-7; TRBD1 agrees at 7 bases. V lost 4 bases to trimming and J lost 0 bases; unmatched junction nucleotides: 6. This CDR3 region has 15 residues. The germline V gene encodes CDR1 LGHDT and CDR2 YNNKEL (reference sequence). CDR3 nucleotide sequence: TGTGCCAGCAGCCGCCGACAGGGAAGCTCCTACGAGCAGTACTTC. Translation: CASSRRQGSSYEQYF.

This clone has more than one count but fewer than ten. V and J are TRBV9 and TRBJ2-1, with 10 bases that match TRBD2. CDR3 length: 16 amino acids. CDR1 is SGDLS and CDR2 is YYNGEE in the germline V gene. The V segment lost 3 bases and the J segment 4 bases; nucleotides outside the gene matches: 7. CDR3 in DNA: TGTGCCAGCAGCGCCTTTCTAGCGGGGGAGTACAATGAGCAGTTCTTC. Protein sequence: CASSAFLAGEYNEQFF.

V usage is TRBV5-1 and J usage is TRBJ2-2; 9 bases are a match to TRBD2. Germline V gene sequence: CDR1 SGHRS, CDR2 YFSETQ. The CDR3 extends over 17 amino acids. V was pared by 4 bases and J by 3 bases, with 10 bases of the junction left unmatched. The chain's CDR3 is CASSGTRGGADTGELFF. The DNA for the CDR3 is TGCGCCAGCAGCGGGACTCGCGGGGGGGCGGACACCGGGGAGCTGTTTTTT. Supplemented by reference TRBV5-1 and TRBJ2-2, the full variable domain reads KAGVTQTPRYLIKTRGQQVTLSCSPISGHRSVSWYQQTPGQGLQFLFEYFSETQRNKGNFPGRFSGRQFSNSRSEMNVSTLELGDSALYLCASSGTRGGADTGELFFGEGSRLTVL.

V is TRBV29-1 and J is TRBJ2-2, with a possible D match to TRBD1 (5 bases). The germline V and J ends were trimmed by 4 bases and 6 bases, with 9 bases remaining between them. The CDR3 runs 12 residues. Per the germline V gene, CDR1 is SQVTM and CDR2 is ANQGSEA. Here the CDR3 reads CSVAVTAGELFF. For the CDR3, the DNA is TGCAGCGTTGCGGTGACAGCCGGGGAGCTGTTTTTT.

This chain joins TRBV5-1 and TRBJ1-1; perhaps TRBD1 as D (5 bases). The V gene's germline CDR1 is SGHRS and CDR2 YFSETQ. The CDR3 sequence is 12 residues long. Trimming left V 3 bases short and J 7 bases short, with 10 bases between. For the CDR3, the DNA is TGCGCCAGCAGCTGGGGGAGGGGTGAAGCTTTCTTT. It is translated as CASSWGRGEAFF.

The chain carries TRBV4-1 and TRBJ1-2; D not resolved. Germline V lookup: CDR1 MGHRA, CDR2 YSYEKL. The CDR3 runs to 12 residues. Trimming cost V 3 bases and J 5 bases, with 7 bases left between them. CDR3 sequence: CASSQTLYGYTF. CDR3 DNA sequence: TGCGCCAGCAGCCAGACACTGTATGGCTACACCTTC.

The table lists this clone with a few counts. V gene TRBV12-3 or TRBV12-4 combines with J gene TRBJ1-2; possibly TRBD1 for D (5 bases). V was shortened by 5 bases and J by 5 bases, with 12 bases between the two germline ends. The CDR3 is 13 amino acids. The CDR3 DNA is TGTGCCAGCAGTCCTGGGGGGGGATATGGCTACACCTTC. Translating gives CASSPGGGYGYTF.

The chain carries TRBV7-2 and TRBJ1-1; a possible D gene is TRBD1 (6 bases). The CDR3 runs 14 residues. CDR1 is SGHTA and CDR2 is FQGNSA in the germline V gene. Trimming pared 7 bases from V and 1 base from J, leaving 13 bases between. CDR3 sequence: CASTQGGSNTEAFF. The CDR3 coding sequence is TGTGCCAGCACACAGGGAGGGTCGAACACTGAAGCTTTCTTT.

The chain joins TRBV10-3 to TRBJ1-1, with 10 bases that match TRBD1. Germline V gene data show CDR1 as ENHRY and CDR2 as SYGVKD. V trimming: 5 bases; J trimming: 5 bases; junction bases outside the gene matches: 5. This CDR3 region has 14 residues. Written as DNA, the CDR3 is TGTGCCATCAGTTTAGGGACAGGGGTTACTGAAGCTTTCTTT. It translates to CAISLGTGVTEAFF.

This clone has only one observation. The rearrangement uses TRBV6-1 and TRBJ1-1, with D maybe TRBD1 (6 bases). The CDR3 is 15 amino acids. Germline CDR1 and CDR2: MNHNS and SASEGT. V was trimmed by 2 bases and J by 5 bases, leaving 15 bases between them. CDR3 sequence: CASSEFGGQRTEAFF. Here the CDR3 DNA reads TGTGCCAGCAGTGAATTCGGGGGGCAGCGGACTGAAGCTTTCTTT.

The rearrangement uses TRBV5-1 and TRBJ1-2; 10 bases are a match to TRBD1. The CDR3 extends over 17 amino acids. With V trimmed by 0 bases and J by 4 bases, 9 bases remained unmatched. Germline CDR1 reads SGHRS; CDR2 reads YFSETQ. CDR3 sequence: CASSLGPRQGAGYGYTF. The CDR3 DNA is TGCGCCAGCAGCTTGGGTCCACGACAGGGGGCGGGCTATGGCTACACCTTC.

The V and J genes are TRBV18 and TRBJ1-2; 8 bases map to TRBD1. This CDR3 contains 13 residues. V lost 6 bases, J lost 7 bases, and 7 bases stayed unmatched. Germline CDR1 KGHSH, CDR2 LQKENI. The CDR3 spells CASSQDRDFGYTF. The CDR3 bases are TGTGCCAGCTCGCAGGACAGGGACTTTGGCTACACCTTC.

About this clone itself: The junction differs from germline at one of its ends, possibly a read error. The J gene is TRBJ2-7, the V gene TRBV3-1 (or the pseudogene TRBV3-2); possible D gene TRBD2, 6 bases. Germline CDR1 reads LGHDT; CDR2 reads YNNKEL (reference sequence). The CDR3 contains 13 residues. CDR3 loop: CASSQDRWGDLDF. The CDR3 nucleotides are TGTGCCAGCAGCCAAGATAGATGGGGGGACTTGGACTTC.

The CDR3 nucleotides are TGTGCCAGCAGCCGCCCGGGACTAAACGAGCAGTACGTC. Translated: CASSRPGLNEQYV. J is TRBJ2-7 and V is TRBV21-1; the DNA was not used to check the table's D call, TRBD2. TRBV21-1 is tagged as a pseudogene. The CDR3 totals 13 residues.

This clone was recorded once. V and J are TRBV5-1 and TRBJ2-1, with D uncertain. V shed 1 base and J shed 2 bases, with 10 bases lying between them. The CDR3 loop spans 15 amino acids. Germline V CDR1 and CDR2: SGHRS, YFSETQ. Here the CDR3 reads CASSLSSSAYNEQFF. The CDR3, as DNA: TGCGCCAGCAGCTTGTCGTCGAGCGCCTACAATGAGCAGTTCTTC.

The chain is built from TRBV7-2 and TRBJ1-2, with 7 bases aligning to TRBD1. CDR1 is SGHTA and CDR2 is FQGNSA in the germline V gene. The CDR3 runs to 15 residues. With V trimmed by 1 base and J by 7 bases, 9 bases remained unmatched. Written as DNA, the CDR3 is TGTGCCAGCAGCTTAGATGAGACGAGGGGGCTTGGCTACACCTTC. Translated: CASSLDETRGLGYTF.

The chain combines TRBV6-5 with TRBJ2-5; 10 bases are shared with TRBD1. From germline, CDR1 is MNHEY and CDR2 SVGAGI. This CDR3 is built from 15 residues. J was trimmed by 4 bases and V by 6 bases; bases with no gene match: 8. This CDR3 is CASRVDRGRAETQYF. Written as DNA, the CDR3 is TGTGCCAGCAGGGTAGACAGGGGGCGGGCAGAGACCCAGTACTTC.

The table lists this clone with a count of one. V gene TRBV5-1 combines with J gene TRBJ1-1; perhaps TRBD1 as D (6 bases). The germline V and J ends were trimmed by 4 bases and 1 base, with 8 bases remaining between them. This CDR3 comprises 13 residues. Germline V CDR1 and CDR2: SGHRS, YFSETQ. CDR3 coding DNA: TGCGCCAGCAGCGCGACAGGGAACACTGAAGCTTTCTTT. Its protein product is CASSATGNTEAFF.

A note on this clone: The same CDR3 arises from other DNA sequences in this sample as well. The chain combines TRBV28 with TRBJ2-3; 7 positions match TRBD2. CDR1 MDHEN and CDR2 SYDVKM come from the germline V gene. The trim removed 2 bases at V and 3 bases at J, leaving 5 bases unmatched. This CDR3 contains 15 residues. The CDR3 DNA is TGTGCCAGCAGTTTACCTAGCGGCTTGACAGATACGCAGTATTTT. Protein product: CASSLPSGLTDTQYF.

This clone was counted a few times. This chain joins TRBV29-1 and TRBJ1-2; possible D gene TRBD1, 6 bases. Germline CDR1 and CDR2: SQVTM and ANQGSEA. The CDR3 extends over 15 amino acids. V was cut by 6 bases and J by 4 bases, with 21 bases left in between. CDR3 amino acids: CSVEPRATGGYGYTF. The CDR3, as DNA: TGCAGCGTCGAACCACGGGCGACAGGAGGCTATGGCTACACCTTC.

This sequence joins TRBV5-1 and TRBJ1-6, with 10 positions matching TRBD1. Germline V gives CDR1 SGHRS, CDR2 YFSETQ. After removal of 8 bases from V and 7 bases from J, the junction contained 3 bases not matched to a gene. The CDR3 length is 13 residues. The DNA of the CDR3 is TGCGCCAGTCGGACAGGGGGAAATTCACCCCTCCACTTT. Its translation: CASRTGGNSPLHF.

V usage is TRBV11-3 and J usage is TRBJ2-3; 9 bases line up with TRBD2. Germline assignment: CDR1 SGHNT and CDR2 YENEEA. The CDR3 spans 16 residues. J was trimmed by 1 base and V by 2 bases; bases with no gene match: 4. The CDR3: CASSLSAGGGTDTQYF. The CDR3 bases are TGTGCCAGCAGCTTATCTGCGGGGGGGGGCACAGATACGCAGTATTTT.

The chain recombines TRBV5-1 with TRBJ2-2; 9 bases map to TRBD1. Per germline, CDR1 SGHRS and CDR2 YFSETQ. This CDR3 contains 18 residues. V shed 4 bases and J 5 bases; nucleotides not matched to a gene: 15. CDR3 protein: CASSRATVRDRVTGELFF. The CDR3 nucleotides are TGCGCCAGCAGCCGCGCAACGGTACGGGACAGGGTAACCGGGGAGCTGTTTTTT.

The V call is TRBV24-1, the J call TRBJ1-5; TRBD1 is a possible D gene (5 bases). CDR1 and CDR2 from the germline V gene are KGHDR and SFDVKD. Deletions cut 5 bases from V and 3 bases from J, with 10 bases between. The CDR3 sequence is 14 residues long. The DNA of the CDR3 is TGTGCCACCAGTGGCAGGGCGGACAATCAGCCCCAGCATTTT. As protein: CATSGRADNQPQHF.

The CDR3 loop reads CASRIGGSEAFF. As DNA, the CDR3 is TGTGCCAGCAGGATAGGGGGCTCTGAAGCTTTCTTT. The chain recombines TRBV25-1 with TRBJ1-1; TRBD1 agrees at 7 bases. With V trimmed by 6 bases and J by 6 bases, 4 bases remained unmatched. Germline CDR1 and CDR2: MGHDK and SYGVNS. The CDR3 totals 12 residues.

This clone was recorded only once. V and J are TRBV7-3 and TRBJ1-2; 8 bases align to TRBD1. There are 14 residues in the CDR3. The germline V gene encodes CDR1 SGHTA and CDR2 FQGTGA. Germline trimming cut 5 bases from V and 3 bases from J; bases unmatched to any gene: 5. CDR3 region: CASSRGQGDYGYTF. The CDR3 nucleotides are TGTGCCAGCAGCCGTGGACAGGGAGACTATGGCTACACCTTC.

CDR3 in DNA: TGTGCCAGCAGCCGGGACAGGGGTGGCACCGGGGAGCTGTTTTTT. Its translation is CASSRDRGGTGELFF. The chain carries TRBV2 and TRBJ2-2; 10 bases align to TRBD1. V trimming: 6 bases; J trimming: 4 bases; junction bases outside the gene matches: 5. The CDR3 is 15 amino acids. The germline V gene encodes CDR1 SNHLY and CDR2 FYNNEI.

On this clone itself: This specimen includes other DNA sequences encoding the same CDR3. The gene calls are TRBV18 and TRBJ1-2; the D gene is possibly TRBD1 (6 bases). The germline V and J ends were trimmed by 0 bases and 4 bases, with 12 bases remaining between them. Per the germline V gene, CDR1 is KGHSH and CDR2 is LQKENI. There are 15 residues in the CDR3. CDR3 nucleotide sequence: TGTGCCAGCTCACCACCGGAGCAGGGGCTCTATGGCTACACCTTC. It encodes CASSPPEQGLYGYTF.